Sequencing of this TCR beta chain was carried out in a study of Tregs in tolerant kidney transplant recipients. This clone was seen a handful of times. Using immunoSEQ multiplex PCR, the repertoire was profiled, and TCRdb retains in-frame clones only, with some absent. The data show 60,000 to 75,000 clones, approximately 83% seen once. V was pared by 4 bases and J by 5 bases, with 7 bases of the junction left unmatched. Germline values: CDR1 SGDLS, CDR2 YYNGEE. The CDR3 contains 15 residues. The chain is built from TRBV9 and TRBJ2-1, with 9 positions matching TRBD2. This sample comprised Tregs from blood, obtained before the transplant. The TCR originated in a human donor who received a combined kidney and bone marrow transplant. The CDR3 is CASSSRGLANNEQFF. The CDR3 DNA sequence: TGTGCCAGCAGCTCCCGGGGACTAGCCAACAATGAGCAGTTCTTC.